This T cell receptor (beta chain) was profiled in a study of T cell clones after liver transplantation. Trimming left V 0 bases short and J 4 bases short, with 7 bases between. The CDR3 covers 13 residues. CDR1 and CDR2 (germline): SGHNT, YYREEE (reference sequence). Here immunoSEQ multiplex PCR was the method, and the copy in TCRdb shows in-frame clones only, minus some. Of 75,000 to 100,000 clones listed, around four fifths are singletons. The chain recombines TRBV5-4 with TRBJ2-5; D remains ambiguous. Sequencing used CD4+ T cells from blood, obtained almost 47 months after liver transplant. This TCR was recovered from a human patient who received a liver transplant. Some T cells may be transferred from the graft donor. CDR3 loop: CASSLAGRETQYF. The CDR3 nucleotides are TGTGCCAGCAGCTTGGCGGGTAGAGAGACCCAGTACTTC.